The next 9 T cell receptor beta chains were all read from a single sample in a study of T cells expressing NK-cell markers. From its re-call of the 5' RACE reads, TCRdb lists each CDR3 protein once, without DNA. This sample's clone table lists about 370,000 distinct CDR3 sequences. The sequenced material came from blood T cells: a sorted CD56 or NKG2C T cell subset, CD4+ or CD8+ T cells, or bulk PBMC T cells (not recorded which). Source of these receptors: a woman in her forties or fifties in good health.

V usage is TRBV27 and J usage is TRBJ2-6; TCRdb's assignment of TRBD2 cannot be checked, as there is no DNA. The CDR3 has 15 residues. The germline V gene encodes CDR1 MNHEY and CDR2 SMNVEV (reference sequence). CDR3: CASHRGGPGANVLTF.

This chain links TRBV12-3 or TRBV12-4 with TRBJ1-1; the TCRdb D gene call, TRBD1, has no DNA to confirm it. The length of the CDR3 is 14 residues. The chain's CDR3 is CASSLDRGNAEAFF.

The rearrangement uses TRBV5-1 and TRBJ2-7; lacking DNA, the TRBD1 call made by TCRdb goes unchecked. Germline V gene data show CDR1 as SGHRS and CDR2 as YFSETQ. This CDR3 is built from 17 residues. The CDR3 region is CASSPHPGQGAAYEQYF.

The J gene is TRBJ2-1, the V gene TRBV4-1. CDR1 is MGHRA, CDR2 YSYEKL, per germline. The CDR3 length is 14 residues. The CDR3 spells CASSQEERGNEQFF.

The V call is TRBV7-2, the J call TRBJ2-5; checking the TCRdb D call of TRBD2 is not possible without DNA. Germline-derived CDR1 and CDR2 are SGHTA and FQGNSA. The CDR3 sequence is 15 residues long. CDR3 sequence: CAIFGPSGGGETQYF.

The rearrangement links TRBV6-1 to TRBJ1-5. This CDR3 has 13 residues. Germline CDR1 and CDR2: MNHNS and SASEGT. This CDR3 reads CASVLGADQPQHF.

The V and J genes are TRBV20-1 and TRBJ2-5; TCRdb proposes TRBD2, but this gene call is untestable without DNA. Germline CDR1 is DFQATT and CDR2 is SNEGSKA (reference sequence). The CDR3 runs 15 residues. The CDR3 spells CSAGPLAGLQETQYF.

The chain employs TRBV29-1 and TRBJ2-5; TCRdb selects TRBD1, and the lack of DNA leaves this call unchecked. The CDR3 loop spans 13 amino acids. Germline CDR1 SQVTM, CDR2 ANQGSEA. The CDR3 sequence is CSLSSGAGETQYF.

CDR3 protein: CASSWDIQGGYTF. The chain couples TRBV7-9 to TRBJ1-2. CDR3 length: 13 amino acids. Germline V gives CDR1 SEHNR, CDR2 FQNEAQ (reference sequence).